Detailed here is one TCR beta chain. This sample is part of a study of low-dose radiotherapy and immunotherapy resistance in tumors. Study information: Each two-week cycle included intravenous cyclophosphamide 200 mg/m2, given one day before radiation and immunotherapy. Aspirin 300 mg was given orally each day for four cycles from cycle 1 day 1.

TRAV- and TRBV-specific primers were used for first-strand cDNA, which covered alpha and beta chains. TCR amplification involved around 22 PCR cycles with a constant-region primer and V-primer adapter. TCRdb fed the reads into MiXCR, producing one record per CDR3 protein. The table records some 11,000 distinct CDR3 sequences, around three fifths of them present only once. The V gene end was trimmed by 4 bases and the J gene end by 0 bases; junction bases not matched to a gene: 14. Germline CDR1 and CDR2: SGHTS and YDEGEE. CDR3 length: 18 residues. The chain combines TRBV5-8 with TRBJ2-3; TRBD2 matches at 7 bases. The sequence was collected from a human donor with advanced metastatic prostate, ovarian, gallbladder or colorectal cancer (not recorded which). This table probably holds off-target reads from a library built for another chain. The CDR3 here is CASSPVSGGTRSTDTQYF. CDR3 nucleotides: TGTGCCAGCAGCCCGGTGTCGGGGGGAACTAGAAGCACAGATACGCAGTATTTT.